This TCR beta chain was captured by sequencing in a study of T cells in Graves' hyperthyroidism and ophthalmopathy. General observations from the study: Separating ophthalmopathy from stable hyperthyroidism was achieved by a 13 V-J model. Peripheral blood also featured most of the thyroid clonotypes expanded above 0.001. Ophthalmopathy was predicted by the model a median of roughly 6.7 months ahead of onset.

A note on this clonotype: Its target is not known.

V lost 4 bases to trimming and J lost 0 bases, with 7 bases between them. Germline V lookup: CDR1 MNHGY, CDR2 SVAAGI. The CDR3 is 14 residues long. Researchers took RNA transcripts and amplified the TCR beta CDR3 regions from them. The primer set for the first-round RT-PCR of the TCR CDR3 was HTBI. A single record per CDR3 protein comes from TCRdb applying MiXCR to the multiplex PCR reads. The sample lists 300,000 to 350,000 distinct CDR3 sequences, approximately 17% seen once, with around 33% in the top ten. The TCR sequence derives from a young man with Graves' hyperthyroidism. The sequencing sample was made of blood. The chain employs TRBV6-9 and TRBJ1-5; D uncertain. Here the CDR3 DNA reads TGTGCCAGCAGTTGGGAGTATAGCAATCAGCCCCAGCATTTT. This gives the protein CASSWEYSNQPQHF.